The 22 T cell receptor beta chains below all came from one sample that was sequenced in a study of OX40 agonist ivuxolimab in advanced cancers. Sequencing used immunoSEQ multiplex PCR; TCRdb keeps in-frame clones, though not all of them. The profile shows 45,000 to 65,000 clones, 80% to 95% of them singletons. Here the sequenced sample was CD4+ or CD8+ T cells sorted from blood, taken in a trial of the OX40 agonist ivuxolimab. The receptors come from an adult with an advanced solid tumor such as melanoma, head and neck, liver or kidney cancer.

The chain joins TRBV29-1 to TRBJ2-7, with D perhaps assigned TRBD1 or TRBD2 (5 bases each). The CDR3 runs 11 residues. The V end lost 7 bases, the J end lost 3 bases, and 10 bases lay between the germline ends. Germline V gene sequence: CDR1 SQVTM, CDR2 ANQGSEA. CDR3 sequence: CSGGSGYEQYF. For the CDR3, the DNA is TGCAGCGGGGGGAGCGGCTACGAGCAGTACTTC.

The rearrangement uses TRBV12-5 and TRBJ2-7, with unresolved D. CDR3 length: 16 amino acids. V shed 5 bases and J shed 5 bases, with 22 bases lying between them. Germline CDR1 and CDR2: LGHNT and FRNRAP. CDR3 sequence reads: CASGPPWGNRLDEQYF. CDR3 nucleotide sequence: TGTGCTAGTGGTCCCCCGTGGGGAAACCGATTAGACGAGCAGTACTTC. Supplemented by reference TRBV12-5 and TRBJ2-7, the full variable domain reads DARVTQTPRHKVTEMGQEVTMRCQPILGHNTVFWYRQTMMQGLELLAYFRNRAPLDDSGMPKDRFSAEMPDATLATLKIQPSEPRDSAVYFCASGPPWGNRLDEQYFGPGTRLTVT.

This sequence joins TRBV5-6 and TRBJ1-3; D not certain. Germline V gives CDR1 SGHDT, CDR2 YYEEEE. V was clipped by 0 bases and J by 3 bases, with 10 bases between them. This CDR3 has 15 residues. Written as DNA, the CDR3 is TGTGCCAGCAGCTTGGGGCGGGGAAATGGAAACACCATATATTTT. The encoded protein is CASSLGRGNGNTIYF. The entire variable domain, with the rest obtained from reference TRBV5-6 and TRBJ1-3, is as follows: DAGVTQSPTHLIKTRGQQVTLRCSPKSGHDTVSWYQQALGQGPQFIFQYYEEEERQRGNFPDRFSGHQFPNYSSELNVNALLLGDSALYLCASSLGRGNGNTIYFGEGSWLTVV.

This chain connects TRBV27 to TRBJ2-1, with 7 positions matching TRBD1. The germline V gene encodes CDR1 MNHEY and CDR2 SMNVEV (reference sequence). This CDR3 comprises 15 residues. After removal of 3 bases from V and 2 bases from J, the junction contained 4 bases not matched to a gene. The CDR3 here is CASSLWDSAYNEQFF. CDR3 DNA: TGTGCCAGCAGTTTGTGGGACAGCGCCTACAATGAGCAGTTCTTC.

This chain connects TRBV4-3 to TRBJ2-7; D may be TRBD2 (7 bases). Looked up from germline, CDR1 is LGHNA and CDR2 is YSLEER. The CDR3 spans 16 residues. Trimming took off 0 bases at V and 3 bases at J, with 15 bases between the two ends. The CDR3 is CASSQDWGGGNYEQYF. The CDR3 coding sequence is TGCGCCAGCAGCCAAGATTGGGGAGGGGGTAACTACGAGCAGTACTTC.

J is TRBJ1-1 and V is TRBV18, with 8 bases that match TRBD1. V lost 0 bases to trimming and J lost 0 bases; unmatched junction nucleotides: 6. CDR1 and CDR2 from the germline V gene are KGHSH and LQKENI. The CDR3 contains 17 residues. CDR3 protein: CASSPPDETGVNTEAFF. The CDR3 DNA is TGTGCCAGCTCACCACCGGATGAGACAGGGGTGAACACTGAAGCTTTCTTT.

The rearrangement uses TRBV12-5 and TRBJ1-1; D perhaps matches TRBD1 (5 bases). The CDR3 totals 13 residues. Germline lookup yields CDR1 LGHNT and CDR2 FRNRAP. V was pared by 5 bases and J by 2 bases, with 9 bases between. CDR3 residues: CASGETANTEAFF. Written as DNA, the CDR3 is TGTGCTAGTGGTGAGACAGCTAACACTGAAGCTTTCTTT.

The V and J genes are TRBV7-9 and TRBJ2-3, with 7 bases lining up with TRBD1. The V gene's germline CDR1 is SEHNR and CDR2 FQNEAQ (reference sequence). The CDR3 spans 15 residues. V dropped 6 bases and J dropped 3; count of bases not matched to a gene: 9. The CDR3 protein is CASSYRGRGTDTQYF. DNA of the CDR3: TGTGCCAGCAGTTACAGGGGCCGAGGGACAGATACGCAGTATTTT. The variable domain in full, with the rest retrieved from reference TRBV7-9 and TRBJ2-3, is DTGVSQNPRHKITKRGQNVTFRCDPISEHNRLYWYRQTLGQGPEFLTYFQNEAQLEKSRLLSDRFSAERPKGSFSTLEIQRTEQGDSAMYLCASSYRGRGTDTQYFGPGTRLTVL.

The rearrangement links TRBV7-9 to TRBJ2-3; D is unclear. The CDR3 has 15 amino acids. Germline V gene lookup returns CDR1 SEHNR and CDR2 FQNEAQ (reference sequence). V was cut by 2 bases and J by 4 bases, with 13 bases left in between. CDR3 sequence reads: CASSLHPLGSDTQYF. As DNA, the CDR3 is TGTGCCAGCAGCTTACATCCTCTCGGCTCAGATACGCAGTATTTT.

The CDR3: CASSFGGVGTGELFF. The CDR3 DNA reads TGTGCCAGCAGTTTCGGGGGAGTCGGCACCGGGGAGCTGTTTTTT. The chain uses TRBV28 and TRBJ2-2; possible D gene TRBD2, 6 bases. This CDR3 has 15 residues. Germline CDR1 reads MDHEN; CDR2 reads SYDVKM. V was clipped by 3 bases and J by 4 bases, with 12 bases between them. Looking up the rest from reference TRBV28 and TRBJ2-2 gives the full variable domain: DVKVTQSSRYLVKRTGEKVFLECVQDMDHENMFWYRQDPGLGLRLIYFSYDVKMKEKGDIPEGYSVSREKKERFSLILESASTNQTSMYLCASSFGGVGTGELFFGEGSRLTVL.

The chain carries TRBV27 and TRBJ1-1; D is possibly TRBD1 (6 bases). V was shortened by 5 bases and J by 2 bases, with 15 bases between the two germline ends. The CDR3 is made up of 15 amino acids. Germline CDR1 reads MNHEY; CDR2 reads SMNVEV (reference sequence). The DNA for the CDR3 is TGTGCCAGCAGTAGTCGACAGGACCTTAACACTGAAGCTTTCTTT. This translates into CASSSRQDLNTEAFF.

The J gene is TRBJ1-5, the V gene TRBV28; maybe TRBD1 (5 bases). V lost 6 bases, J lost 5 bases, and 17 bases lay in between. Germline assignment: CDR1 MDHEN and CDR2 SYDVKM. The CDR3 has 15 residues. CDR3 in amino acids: CASSRLQGTDQPQHF. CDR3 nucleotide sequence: TGTGCCAGCAGCCGTCTTCAGGGTACGGATCAGCCCCAGCATTTT.

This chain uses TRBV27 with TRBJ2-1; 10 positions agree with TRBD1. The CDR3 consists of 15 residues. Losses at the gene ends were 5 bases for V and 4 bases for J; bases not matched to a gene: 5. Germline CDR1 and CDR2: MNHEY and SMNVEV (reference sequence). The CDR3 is CASSPGQGVYNEQFF. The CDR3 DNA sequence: TGTGCCAGCAGTCCTGGACAGGGGGTTTACAATGAGCAGTTCTTC.

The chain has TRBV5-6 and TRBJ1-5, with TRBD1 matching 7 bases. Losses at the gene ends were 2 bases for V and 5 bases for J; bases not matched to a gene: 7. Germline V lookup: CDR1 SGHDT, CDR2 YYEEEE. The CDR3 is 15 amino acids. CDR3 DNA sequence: TGTGCCAGCAGCTTAGGGACAGAGGTAGATCAGCCCCAGCATTTT. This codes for CASSLGTEVDQPQHF.

Written as DNA, the CDR3 is TGTGCCAGCAGTGAAATACCGGTTCCCACTAGAGTCCTAAACACTGAAGCTTTCTTT. This codes for CASSEIPVPTRVLNTEAFF. The chain combines TRBV6-1 with TRBJ1-1, with unresolved D. Trimming removed 2 bases from V and 2 bases from J, with 24 bases in between. The CDR3 covers 19 residues. Germline lookup yields CDR1 MNHNS and CDR2 SASEGT.

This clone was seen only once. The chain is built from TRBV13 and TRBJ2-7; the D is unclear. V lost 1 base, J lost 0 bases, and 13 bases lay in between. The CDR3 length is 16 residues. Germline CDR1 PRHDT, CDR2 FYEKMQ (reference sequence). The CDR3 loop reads CASSLAFTDSSYEQYF. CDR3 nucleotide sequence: TGTGCCAGCAGCTTAGCGTTCACAGATAGCTCCTACGAGCAGTACTTC.

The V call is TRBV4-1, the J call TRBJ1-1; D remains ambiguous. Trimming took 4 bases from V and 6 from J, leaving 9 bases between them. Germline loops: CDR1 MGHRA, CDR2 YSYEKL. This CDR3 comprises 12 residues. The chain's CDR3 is CASSPRESEAFF. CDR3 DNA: TGCGCCAGCAGCCCCCGCGAGTCTGAAGCTTTCTTT.

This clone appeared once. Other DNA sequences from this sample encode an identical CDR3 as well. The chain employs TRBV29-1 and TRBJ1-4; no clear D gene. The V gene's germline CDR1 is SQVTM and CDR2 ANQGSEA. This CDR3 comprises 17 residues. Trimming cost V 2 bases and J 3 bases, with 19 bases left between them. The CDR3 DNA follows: TGCAGCGTTGAACTTCAATCAAATTTGGCGGCTAATGAAAAACTGTTTTTT. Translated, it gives CSVELQSNLAANEKLFF.

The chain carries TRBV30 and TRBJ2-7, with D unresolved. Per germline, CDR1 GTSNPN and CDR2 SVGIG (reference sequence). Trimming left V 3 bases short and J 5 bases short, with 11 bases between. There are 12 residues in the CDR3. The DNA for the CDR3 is TGTGCCTGGAGGCGGCAGTCAGACGAGCAGTACTTC. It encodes CAWRRQSDEQYF.

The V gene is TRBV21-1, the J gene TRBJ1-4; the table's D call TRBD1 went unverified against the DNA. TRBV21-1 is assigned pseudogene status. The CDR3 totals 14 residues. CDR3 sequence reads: CASRNGTAPEKLFF. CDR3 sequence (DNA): TGTGCCAGCCGGAATGGGACAGCTCCGGAAAAACTGTTTTTT.

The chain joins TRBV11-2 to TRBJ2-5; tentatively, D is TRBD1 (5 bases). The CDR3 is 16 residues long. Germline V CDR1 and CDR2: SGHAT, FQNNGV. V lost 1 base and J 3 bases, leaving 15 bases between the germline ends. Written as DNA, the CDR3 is TGTGCCAGCAGCTTAGGTTTCTCGACAGTTGAAGAGACCCAGTACTTC. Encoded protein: CASSLGFSTVEETQYF.

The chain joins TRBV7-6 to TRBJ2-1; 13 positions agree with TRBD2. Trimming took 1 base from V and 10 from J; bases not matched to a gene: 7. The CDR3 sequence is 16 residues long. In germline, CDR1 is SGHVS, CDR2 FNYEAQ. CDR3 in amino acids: CASSLGLAGGSPEQFF. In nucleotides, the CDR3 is TGTGCCAGCAGCTTAGGACTAGCGGGAGGATCTCCCGAGCAGTTCTTC. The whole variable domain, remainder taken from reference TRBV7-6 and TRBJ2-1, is GAGVSQSPRYKVTKRGQDVALRCDPISGHVSLYWYRQALGQGPEFLTYFNYEAQQDKSGLPNDRFSAERPEGSISTLTIQRTEQRDSAMYRCASSLGLAGGSPEQFFGPGTRLTVL.